These 12 T cell receptor beta chains originate from one sample sequenced in a study of cytomegalovirus exposure and HLA in healthy donors. PCR amplification relied on 60 Vbeta primers (plus 13 Jbeta primers). Generated by immunoSEQ multiplex PCR, the TCRdb table keeps only in-frame clones and is missing some. The repertoire holds roughly 80,000 clones, with around 67% as singletons. Sequenced: PBMCs. All receptors come from a woman aged 45-60 years in good health and CMV-seropositive.

The sample holds a few counts of this clone. The rearrangement links TRBV11-2 to TRBJ1-5; 10 bases fit TRBD1. V gave up 1 base and J gave up 5 bases; unmatched junction bases: 8. The germline V gene has CDR1 SGHAT and CDR2 FQNNGV. The CDR3 is 17 amino acids. In DNA, the CDR3 is TGTGCCAGCAGCTTAGGATATACGGGACAGGGGTATCAGCCCCAGCATTTT. Translation: CASSLGYTGQGYQPQHF.

The chain combines TRBV27 with TRBJ1-1; 8 nucleotides match TRBD1. With 4 bases clipped from V and 4 bases from J, the junction kept 8 bases outside the gene matches. The CDR3 is 15 amino acids. Looked up from germline, CDR1 is MNHEY and CDR2 is SMNVEV (reference sequence). CDR3 amino acids: CASSSQGVGRTEAFF. The CDR3 nucleotides read TGTGCCAGCAGTTCACAGGGGGTGGGTCGCACTGAAGCTTTCTTT.

The chain carries TRBV29-1 and TRBJ1-1, with D maybe TRBD1 (6 bases). The CDR3 has 13 residues. V was trimmed by 4 bases and J by 6 bases, leaving 15 bases between them. Germline values: CDR1 SQVTM, CDR2 ANQGSEA. This CDR3 reads CSVGGRGIAEAFF. The DNA of the CDR3 is TGCAGCGTTGGTGGGAGGGGGATTGCTGAAGCTTTCTTT. Looking up the rest from reference TRBV29-1 and TRBJ1-1 gives the full variable domain: SAVISQKPSRDICQRGTSLTIQCQVDSQVTMMFWYRQQPGQSLTLIATANQGSEATYESGFVIDKFPISRPNLTFSTLTVSNMSPEDSSIYLCSVGGRGIAEAFFGQGTRLTVV.

The J gene is TRBJ2-5, the V gene TRBV11-2; a weak D match, TRBD2 (7 bases). The germline V and J ends were trimmed by 0 bases and 5 bases, with 13 bases remaining between them. CDR1 is SGHAT and CDR2 is FQNNGV in the germline V gene. The CDR3 runs 15 residues. This CDR3 is CASSLEAGRGETQYF. As DNA, the CDR3 is TGTGCCAGCAGCTTAGAGGCAGGGAGGGGGGAGACCCAGTACTTC. Complete variable domain (other parts from reference TRBV11-2 and TRBJ2-5): EAGVAQSPRYKIIEKRQSVAFWCNPISGHATLYWYQQILGQGPKLLIQFQNNGVVDDSQLPKDRFSAERLKGVDSTLKIQPAKLEDSAVYLCASSLEAGRGETQYFGPGTRLLVL.

This clone has just a few counts. This rearrangement joins TRBV15 to TRBJ1-5; D gene unclear. Germline CDR1 LNHNV, CDR2 YYDKDF (reference sequence). The CDR3 is made up of 16 amino acids. Trimming took off 0 bases at V and 2 bases at J, with 11 bases between the two ends. The CDR3 nucleotides read TGTGCCACCAGCAGAGATTCCGTCTCGGGCAATCAGCCCCAGCATTTT. As protein: CATSRDSVSGNQPQHF. Full variable domain (remainder filled in from reference TRBV15 and TRBJ1-5): DAMVIQNPRYQVTQFGKPVTLSCSQTLNHNVMYWYQQKSSQAPKLLFHYYDKDFNNEADTPDNFQSRRPNTSFCFLDIRSPGLGDTAMYLCATSRDSVSGNQPQHFGDGTRLSIL.

About this clone: One end of the junction varies from germline; a read error may be responsible. This chain joins TRBV7-9 and TRBJ1-3, with D uncertain. The CDR3 extends over 15 amino acids. Germline-derived CDR1 and CDR2 are SEHNR and FQNEAQ (reference sequence). The CDR3 DNA sequence: TGTTCCAGCAGCTTAGACGGTACCTCTGGAAACACCATATATTTT. It codes for CSSSLDGTSGNTIYF.

CDR3 sequence: CASTEGGREGYTF. The CDR3 DNA reads TGTGCCAGCACCGAGGGGGGGAGGGAAGGCTACACCTTC. The chain employs TRBV6-1 and TRBJ1-2; D is possibly TRBD1 (6 bases). The CDR3 loop spans 13 amino acids. V lost 7 bases to trimming and J lost 8 bases, with 17 bases between them. Germline loops: CDR1 MNHNS, CDR2 SASEGT.

The chain joins TRBV7-2 to TRBJ1-6, with D perhaps matching TRBD1 (5 bases). V lost 5 bases and J 7 bases, leaving 15 bases between the germline ends. CDR1 SGHTA and CDR2 FQGNSA come from the germline V gene. The CDR3 runs to 15 residues. The CDR3 DNA reads TGTGCCAGCAGCCCCCCGACCTCAGGGAATTCACCCCTCCACTTT. Translation gives CASSPPTSGNSPLHF.

The genes are TRBV7-9 and TRBJ2-7; 9 nucleotides align to TRBD1. The V and J ends lost 5 bases and 2 bases, in that order; junction bases with no gene match: 4. The CDR3 totals 14 residues. Germline CDR1 and CDR2: SEHNR and FQNEAQ (reference sequence). CDR3 sequence: CASSQTGGTYEQYF. The CDR3 bases are TGTGCCAGCAGCCAGACAGGGGGTACCTACGAGCAGTACTTC. Based on the CDR3 plus reference TRBV7-9 and TRBJ2-7, the full variable domain is DTGVSQNPRHKITKRGQNVTFRCDPISEHNRLYWYRQTLGQGPEFLTYFQNEAQLEKSRLLSDRFSAERPKGSFSTLEIQRTEQGDSAMYLCASSQTGGTYEQYFGPGTRLTVT.

This sequence joins TRBV4-1 and TRBJ1-1; 9 nucleotides align to TRBD1. Germline V gene lookup returns CDR1 MGHRA and CDR2 YSYEKL. With 1 base clipped from V and 10 bases from J, the junction kept 7 bases outside the gene matches. The CDR3 consists of 14 residues. For the CDR3, the DNA is TGCGCCAGCAGCCAAGGGACAGGGGAATCGACAGCTTTCTTT. Translating gives CASSQGTGESTAFF.

This rearrangement joins TRBV7-9 to TRBJ2-1, with D perhaps matching TRBD1 (5 bases). Germline CDR1 is SEHNR and CDR2 is FQNEAQ (reference sequence). V lost 5 bases, J lost 9 bases, and 26 bases lay in between. The CDR3 is 17 residues long. The CDR3 loop reads CASSRPAGSAFWGEQFF. As DNA, the CDR3 is TGTGCCAGCAGCCGACCGGCAGGGTCGGCTTTTTGGGGTGAGCAGTTCTTC.

In this sample, this clone turned up a few times. The genes are TRBV9 and TRBJ1-2; TRBD1 matches 8 bases. The V gene's germline CDR1 is SGDLS and CDR2 YYNGEE. V lost 0 bases and J lost 8; bases outside the gene matches: 6. This CDR3 region has 14 residues. CDR3: CASSVGGQGYGYTF. CDR3 in DNA: TGTGCCAGCAGCGTAGGCGGACAGGGATACGGCTACACCTTC.